These T cell receptor beta chains were read from a single sample in a study of shared clonotypes between healthy human individuals. Produced via immunoSEQ multiplex PCR; TCRdb's table is partial and in-frame only. The data contain some 2,100,000 clones, approximately 94% of them singletons. Source material: naive CD4+ T cells sorted from blood. The receptors shown here come from a man aged 18 to 29 in good health. Both conserved end residues are part of each CDR3. A D gene is named only where the DNA matches it firmly.

NA | TRBJ2-3 | TRBV6-5 | CASSRSDADTQYF
TRBD2 | TRBJ2-1 | TRBV2 | CASSEGGTHYNEQFF
NA | TRBJ2-1 | TRBV5-1 | CASSRPGPRGNEQFF
NA | TRBJ2-5 | TRBV30 | CAWSRRSGETQYF
NA | TRBJ1-1 | TRBV30 | CAWRVIQGLTEAFF
NA | TRBJ2-7 | TRBV9 | CASSVGLASHEQYF
NA | TRBJ2-5 | TRBV25-1 | CASSRAGLETQYF
TRBD1 | TRBJ1-4 | TRBV28 | CASSSDRVRSEKLFF
NA | TRBJ2-2 | TRBV4-1 | CASSQTNREGELFF
NA | TRBJ2-5 | TRBV5-4 | CASSPPHGETQYF
TRBD1 | TRBJ2-3 | TRBV5-6 | CASSPTGKPTDTQYF
NA | TRBJ2-3 | TRBV7-9 | CASSPRSTVTDTQYF
NA | TRBJ2-3 | TRBV11-3 | CASSLRGGADTQYF
NA | TRBJ2-7 | TRBV2 | CASKSGHGSYEQYF
NA | TRBJ1-2 | TRBV4-3 | CASSQDPWGGYGYTF
NA | TRBJ1-1 | TRBV5-1 | CASSLNRWGTEAFF
TRBD1 | TRBJ2-5 | TRBV5-1 | CASSYSTGAGETQYF
NA | TRBJ2-7 | TRBV7-2 | CASSRSNDPYEQYF
TRBD1 | TRBJ1-2 | TRBV27 | CAARDRDYGYTF
NA | TRBJ2-7 | TRBV6-1 | CASSEVGPRYEQYF
NA | TRBJ1-1 | TRBV28 | CASTPSGGGGAEAFF
NA | TRBJ2-1 | TRBV30 | CAWSTSTVGREQFF
NA | TRBJ1-6 | TRBV30 | CAGTVSGGSPLHF
TRBD1 | TRBJ2-3 | TRBV28 | CASRGTGRITTDTQYF
NA | TRBJ2-3 | TRBV10-3 | CATRLGGSTDTQYF
NA | TRBJ2-7 | TRBV6-1 | CASSRNGADFEQYF
NA | TRBJ2-1 | TRBV28 | CASSLSPRFNEQFF
TRBD2 | TRBJ2-1 | TRBV29-1 | CSVETSVYNEQFF
TRBD2 | TRBJ2-1 | TRBV6-5 | CASSYSPLRESEQFF
NA | TRBJ2-7 | TRBV27 | CASSFGGSSSYEQYF
NA | TRBJ1-1 | TRBV30 | CAWTATHTEAFF
TRBD2 | TRBJ2-7 | TRBV5-5 | CASSLQLARNEQYF
TRBD1 | TRBJ2-3 | TRBV5-6 | CASSLRGRPDTQYF
NA | TRBJ2-7 | TRBV6-6 | CASRELRPASYEQYF
TRBD2 | TRBJ2-5 | TRBV12-5 | CAEGRGRTGTSAGEAQYF
NA | TRBJ2-5 | TRBV4-1 | CASSQAGRQETQYF
NA | TRBJ1-2 | TRBV7-9 | CASSLEANYGYTF
NA | TRBJ2-1 | TRBV29-1 | CSVPGHLSSYNEQFF
NA | TRBJ1-1 | TRBV29-1 | CSARGLNTEAFF
TRBD2 | TRBJ2-7 | TRBV30 | CAWSGRRTSGSIPHAYEQYF
NA | TRBJ1-1 | TRBV18 | CASSPPGQGLAEAFF
NA | TRBJ1-2 | TRBV19 | CAISRGYNYGYTF
NA | TRBJ1-3 | TRBV30 | CAWSLNSGNTIYF
NA | TRBJ2-3 | TRBV9 | CASSVGAAPTDTQYF
TRBD1 | TRBJ2-4 | TRBV28 | CASSSTGAQYF
NA | TRBJ1-6 | TRBV14 | CASSQEFGSGTYNSPLHF
TRBD1 | TRBJ1-5 | TRBV27 | CASSLRQGYNQPQHF
NA | TRBJ1-5 | TRBV28 | CASRPGGSYSNQPQHF
TRBD1 | TRBJ1-1 | TRBV14 | CASSPPLDRGSVGAFF
TRBD2 | TRBJ2-3 | TRBV28 | CASSSGSLAGSTDTQYF
TRBD1 | TRBJ1-1 | TRBV27 | CASSTGTGSSYTEAFF
NA | TRBJ1-5 | TRBV5-1 | CASSLAGGNQPQHF
NA | TRBJ2-7 | TRBV9 | CASSLTGEEQYF
TRBD1 | TRBJ2-5 | TRBV10-3 | CAISAGQGETQYF
NA | TRBJ2-1 | TRBV20-1 | CSALANEQFF
NA | TRBJ1-2 | TRBV5-6 | CASTVSLEEIYGYTF
TRBD1 | TRBJ1-2 | TRBV6-5 | CASSTGQGVLYGYTF
TRBD2 | TRBJ2-7 | TRBV29-1 | CSVRLAGTPSYEQYF
NA | TRBJ1-3 | TRBV2 | CASSESGGSGNTIYF